The clone carrying this T cell receptor beta chain occurred once. The data were obtained in a study of CD8+ T cells in alopecia areata. It was from alopecia areata patients that lesional scalp punch biopsies and peripheral blood were collected. RNA extraction and reverse transcription yielded cDNA as sequencing template. Clones were sequenced by immunoSEQ multiplex PCR, and TCRdb holds only the in-frame ones, with some missing. This table holds about 5,700 clones, 60% to 70% found once. V shed 0 bases and J shed 2 bases, with 7 bases lying between them. Germline V lookup: CDR1 LGHNT, CDR2 FRNRAP. CDR3 size: 15 residues.

The starting material was skin, obtained at week 0. The chain uses TRBV12-5 and TRBJ2-2; D gene unclear. The origin of this receptor is a human donor with alopecia areata. CDR3 protein: CASGLVLGNTGELFF. The CDR3 bases are TGTGCTAGTGGTTTGGTACTTGGAAACACCGGGGAGCTGTTTTTT.